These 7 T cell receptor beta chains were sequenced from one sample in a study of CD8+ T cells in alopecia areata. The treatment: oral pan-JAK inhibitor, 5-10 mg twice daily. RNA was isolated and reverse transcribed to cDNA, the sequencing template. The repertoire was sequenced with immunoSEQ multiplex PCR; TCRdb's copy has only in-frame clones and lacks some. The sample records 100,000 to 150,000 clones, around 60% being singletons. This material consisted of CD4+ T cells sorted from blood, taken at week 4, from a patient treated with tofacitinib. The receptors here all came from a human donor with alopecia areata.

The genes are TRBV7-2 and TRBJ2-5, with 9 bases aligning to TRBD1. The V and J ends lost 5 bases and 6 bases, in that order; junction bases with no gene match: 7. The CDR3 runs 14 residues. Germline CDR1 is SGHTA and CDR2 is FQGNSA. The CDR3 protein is CASSATGGRKTQYF. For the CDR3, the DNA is TGTGCCAGCAGCGCAACAGGGGGCAGGAAGACCCAGTACTTC. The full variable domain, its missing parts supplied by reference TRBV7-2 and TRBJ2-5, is GAGVSQSPSNKVTEKGKDVELRCDPISGHTALYWYRQSLGQGLEFLIYFQGNSAPDKSGLPSDRFSAERTGGSVSTLTIQRTQQEDSAVYLCASSATGGRKTQYFGPGTRLLVL.

The DNA for the CDR3 is TGTGCCTGGAGTGTACCCGCAGGGGGCAGCGGCTACACCTTC. Its protein is CAWSVPAGGSGYTF. The chain combines TRBV30 with TRBJ1-2; TRBD1 aligns across 8 bases. Trimming removed 0 bases from V and 8 bases from J; junction bases left unmatched: 8. Germline V CDR1 and CDR2: GTSNPN, SVGIG (reference sequence). This CDR3 has 14 residues.

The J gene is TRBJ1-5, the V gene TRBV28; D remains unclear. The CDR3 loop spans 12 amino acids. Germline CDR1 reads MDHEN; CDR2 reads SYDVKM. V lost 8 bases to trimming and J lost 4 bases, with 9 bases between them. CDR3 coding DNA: TGTGCCAGCCATAGAGGGAATCAGCCCCAGCATTTT. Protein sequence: CASHRGNQPQHF. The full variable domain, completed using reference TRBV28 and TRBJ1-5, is DVKVTQSSRYLVKRTGEKVFLECVQDMDHENMFWYRQDPGLGLRLIYFSYDVKMKEKGDIPEGYSVSREKKERFSLILESASTNQTSMYLCASHRGNQPQHFGDGTRLSIL.

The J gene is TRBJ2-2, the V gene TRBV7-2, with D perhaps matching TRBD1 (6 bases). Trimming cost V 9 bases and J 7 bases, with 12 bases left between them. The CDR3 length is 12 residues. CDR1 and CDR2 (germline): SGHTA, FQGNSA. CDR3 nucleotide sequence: TGTGCCAGTTTTACAGGGAACGGGGAGCTGTTTTTT. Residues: CASFTGNGELFF.

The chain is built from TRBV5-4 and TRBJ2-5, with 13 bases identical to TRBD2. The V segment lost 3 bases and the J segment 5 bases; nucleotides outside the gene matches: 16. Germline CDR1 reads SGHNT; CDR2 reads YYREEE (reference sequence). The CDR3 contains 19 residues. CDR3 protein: CASSSGLAGASPLGETQYF. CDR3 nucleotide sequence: TGTGCCAGCAGCTCCGGACTAGCGGGGGCCTCCCCCCTAGGGGAGACCCAGTACTTC. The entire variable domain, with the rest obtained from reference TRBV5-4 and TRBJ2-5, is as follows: ETGVTQSPTHLIKTRGQQVTLRCSSQSGHNTVSWYQQALGQGPQFIFQYYREEENGRGNFPPRFSGLQFPNYSSELNVNALELDDSALYLCASSSGLAGASPLGETQYFGPGTRLLVL.

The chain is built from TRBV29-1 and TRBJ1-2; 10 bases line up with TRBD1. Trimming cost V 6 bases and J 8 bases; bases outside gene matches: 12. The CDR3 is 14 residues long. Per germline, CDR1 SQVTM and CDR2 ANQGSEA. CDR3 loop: CSVAGQGVYGGYTF. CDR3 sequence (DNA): TGCAGCGTCGCCGGACAGGGGGTTTATGGAGGCTACACCTTC.

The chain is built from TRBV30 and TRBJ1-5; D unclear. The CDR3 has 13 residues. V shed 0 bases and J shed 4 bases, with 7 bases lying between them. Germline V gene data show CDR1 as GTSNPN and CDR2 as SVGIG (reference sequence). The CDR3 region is CAWSVSRNQPQHF. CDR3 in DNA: TGTGCCTGGAGTGTTAGCCGTAATCAGCCCCAGCATTTT.